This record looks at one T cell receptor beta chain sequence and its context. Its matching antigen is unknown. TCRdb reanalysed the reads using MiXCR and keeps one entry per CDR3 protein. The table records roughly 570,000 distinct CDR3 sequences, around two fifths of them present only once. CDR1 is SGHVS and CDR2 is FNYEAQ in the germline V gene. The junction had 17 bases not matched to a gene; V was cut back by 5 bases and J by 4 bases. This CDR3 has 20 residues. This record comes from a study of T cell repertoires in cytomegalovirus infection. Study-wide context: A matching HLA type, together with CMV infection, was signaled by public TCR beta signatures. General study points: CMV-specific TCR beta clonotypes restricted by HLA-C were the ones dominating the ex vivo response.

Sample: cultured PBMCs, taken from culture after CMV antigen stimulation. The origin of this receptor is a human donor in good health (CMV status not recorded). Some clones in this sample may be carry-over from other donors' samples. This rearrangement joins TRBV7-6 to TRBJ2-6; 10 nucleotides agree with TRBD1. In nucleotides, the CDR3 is TGTGCCAGCAGCCCACACGTCCGGGACAGGGGCCCTGGAGGGGCCAACGTCCTGACTTTC. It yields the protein CASSPHVRDRGPGGANVLTF.